This T cell receptor beta chain emerged from a study of blood T cell repertoires in COVID-19. Study summary: Sample material is recorded as cDNA or gDNA derived from T cells, B-cell-depleted T cells, or PBMCs.

CDR1 and CDR2 from the germline V gene are MNHNY and SVGAGI (reference sequence). The junction had 7 bases not matched to a gene; V was cut back by 4 bases and J by 3 bases. The CDR3 runs 16 residues. Generated by immunoSEQ multiplex PCR, the TCRdb table keeps only in-frame clones and is missing some. The sample holds 150,000 to 200,000 clones, 75% to 90% seen once. The origin of this receptor is a man aged 55 to 70 with acute or convalescent COVID-19. The specimen was peripheral blood. This chain links TRBV6-6 with TRBJ2-1; 9 bases align to TRBD1. The CDR3, as DNA: TGTGCCAGCAGTTTACGTGGGACAGGGTTCTACAATGAGCAGTTCTTC. Protein sequence: CASSLRGTGFYNEQFF.